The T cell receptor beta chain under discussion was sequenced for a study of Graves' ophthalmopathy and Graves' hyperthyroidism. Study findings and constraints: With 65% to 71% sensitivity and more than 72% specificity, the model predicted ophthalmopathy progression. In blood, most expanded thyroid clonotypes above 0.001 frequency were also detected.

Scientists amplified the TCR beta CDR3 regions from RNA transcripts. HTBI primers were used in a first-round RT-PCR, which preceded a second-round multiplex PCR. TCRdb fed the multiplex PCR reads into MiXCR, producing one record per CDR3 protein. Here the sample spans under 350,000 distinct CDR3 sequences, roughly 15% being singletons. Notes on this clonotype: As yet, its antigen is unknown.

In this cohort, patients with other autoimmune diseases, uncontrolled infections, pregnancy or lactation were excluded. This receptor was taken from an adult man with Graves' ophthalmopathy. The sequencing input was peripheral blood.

CDR3: CASSDLTGAFF. The CDR3 DNA is TGTGCCAGCAGCGATTTGACCGGAGCTTTCTTT. The chain uses TRBV3-1 and TRBJ1-1; D is ambiguous. CDR3 length: 11 amino acids. The germline CDR1 and CDR2 sequences are LGHDT and YNNKEL (reference sequence). V was pared by 5 bases and J by 10 bases, with 11 bases between.